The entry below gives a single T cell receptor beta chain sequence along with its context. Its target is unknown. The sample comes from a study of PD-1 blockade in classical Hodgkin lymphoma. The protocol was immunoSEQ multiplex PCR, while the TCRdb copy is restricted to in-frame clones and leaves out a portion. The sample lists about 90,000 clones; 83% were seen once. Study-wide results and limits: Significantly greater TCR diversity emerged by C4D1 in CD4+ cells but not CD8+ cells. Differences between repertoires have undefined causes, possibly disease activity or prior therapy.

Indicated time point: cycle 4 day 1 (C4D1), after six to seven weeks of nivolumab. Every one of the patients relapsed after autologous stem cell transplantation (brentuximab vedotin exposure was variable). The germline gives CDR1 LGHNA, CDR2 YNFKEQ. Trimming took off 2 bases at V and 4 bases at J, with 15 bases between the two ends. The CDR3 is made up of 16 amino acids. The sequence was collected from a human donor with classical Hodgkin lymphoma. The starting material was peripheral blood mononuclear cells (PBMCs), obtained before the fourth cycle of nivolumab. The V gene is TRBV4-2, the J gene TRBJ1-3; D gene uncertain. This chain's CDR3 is CASSQNTLSSGNTIYF. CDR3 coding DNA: TGTGCCAGCAGCCAAAATACCTTAAGTAGCGGAAACACCATATATTTT.